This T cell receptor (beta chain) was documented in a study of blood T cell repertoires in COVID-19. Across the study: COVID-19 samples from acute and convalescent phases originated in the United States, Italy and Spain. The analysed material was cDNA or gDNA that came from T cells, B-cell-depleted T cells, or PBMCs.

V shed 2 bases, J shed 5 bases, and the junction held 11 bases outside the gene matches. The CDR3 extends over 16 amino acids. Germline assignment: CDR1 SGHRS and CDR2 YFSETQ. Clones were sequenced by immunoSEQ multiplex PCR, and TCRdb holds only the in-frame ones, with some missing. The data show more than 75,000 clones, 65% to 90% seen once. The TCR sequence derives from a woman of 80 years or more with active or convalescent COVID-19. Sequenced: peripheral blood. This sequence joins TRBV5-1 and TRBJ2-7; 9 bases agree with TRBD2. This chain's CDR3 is CASSFGTVAGANEQYF. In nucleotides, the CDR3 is TGCGCCAGCAGCTTTGGTACGGTAGCGGGGGCCAACGAGCAGTACTTC. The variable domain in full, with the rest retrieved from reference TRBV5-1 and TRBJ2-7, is KAGVTQTPRYLIKTRGQQVTLSCSPISGHRSVSWYQQTPGQGLQFLFEYFSETQRNKGNFPGRFSGRQFSNSRSEMNVSTLELGDSALYLCASSFGTVAGANEQYFGPGTRLTVT.